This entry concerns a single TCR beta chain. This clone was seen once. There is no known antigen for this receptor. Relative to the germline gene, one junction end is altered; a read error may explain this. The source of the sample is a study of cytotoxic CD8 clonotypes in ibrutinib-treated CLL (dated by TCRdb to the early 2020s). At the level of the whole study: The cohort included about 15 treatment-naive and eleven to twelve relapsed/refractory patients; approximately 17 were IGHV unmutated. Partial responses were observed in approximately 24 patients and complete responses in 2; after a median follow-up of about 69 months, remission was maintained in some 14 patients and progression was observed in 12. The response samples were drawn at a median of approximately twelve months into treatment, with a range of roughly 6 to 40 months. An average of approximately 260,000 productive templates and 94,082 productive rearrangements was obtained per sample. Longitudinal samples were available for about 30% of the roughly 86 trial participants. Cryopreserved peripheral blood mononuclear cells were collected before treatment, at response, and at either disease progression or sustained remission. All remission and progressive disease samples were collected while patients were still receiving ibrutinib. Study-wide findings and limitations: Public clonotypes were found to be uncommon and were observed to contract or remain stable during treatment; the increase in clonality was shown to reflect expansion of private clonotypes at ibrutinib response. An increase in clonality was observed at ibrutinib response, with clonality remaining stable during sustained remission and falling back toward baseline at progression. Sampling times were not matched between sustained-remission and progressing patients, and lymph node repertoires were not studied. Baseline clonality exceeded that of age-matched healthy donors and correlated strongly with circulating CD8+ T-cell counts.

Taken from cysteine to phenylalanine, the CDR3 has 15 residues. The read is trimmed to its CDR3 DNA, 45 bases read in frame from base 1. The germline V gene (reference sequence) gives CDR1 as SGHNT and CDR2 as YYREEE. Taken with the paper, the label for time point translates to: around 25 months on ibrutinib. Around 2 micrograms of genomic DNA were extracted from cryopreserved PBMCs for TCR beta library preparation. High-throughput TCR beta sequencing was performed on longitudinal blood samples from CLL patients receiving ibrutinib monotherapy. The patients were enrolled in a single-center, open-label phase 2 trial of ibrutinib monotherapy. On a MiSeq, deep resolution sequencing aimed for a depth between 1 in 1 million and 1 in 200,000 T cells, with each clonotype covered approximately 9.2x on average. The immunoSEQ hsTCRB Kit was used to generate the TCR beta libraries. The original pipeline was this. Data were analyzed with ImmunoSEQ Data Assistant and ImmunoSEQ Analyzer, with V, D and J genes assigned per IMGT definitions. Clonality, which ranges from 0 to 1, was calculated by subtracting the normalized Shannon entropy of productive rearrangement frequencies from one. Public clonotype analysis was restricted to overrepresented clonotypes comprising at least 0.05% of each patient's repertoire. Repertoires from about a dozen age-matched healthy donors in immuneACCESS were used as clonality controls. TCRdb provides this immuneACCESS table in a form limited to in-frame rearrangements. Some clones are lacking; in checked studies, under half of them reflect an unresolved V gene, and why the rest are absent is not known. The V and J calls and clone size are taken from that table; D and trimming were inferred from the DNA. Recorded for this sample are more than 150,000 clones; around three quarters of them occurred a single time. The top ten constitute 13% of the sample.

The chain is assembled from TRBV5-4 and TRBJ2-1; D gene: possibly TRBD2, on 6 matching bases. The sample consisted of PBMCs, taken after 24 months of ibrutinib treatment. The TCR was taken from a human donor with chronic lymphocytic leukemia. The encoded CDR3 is CASSAESGGYNEQFF. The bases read TGCGCCAGCAGCGCGGAGTCCGGGGGCTACAATGAGCAGTTCTTC.